The 27 T cell receptor beta chains listed next were all sequenced from one sample in a study of blood T cell repertoires in COVID-19. Clones were read by immunoSEQ multiplex PCR, and TCRdb kept only the in-frame ones, dropping some. The sample records more than 65,000 clones, about nine tenths being singletons. Material: peripheral blood. All receptors derive from a middle-aged man with acute or convalescent COVID-19.

This clone was found a few times. V and J are TRBV11-2 and TRBJ1-6; tentative D call: TRBD1 (5 bases). The V end was cut by 5 bases, the J end by 9 bases, with 17 bases between. CDR3 length equals 15 residues. Germline-derived CDR1 and CDR2 are SGHAT and FQNNGV. In nucleotides, the CDR3 is TGTGCCAGCAGCCCCTTAGCAAGGGGCAGTTCACCCCTCCACTTT. This codes for CASSPLARGSSPLHF.

The rearrangement joins TRBV7-8 to TRBJ1-2; 10 nucleotides align to TRBD1. V shed 6 bases, J shed 3 bases, and the junction held 4 bases outside the gene matches. The CDR3 is 14 amino acids. Germline-derived CDR1 and CDR2 are SGHVS and FQNEAQ. The CDR3 spells CASRSGTGDYGYTF. The CDR3 DNA is TGTGCCAGCAGGTCCGGGACAGGGGACTATGGCTACACCTTC. The variable domain in full, with the rest retrieved from reference TRBV7-8 and TRBJ1-2, is GAGVSQSPRYKVAKRGQDVALRCDPISGHVSLFWYQQALGQGPEFLTYFQNEAQLDKSGLPSDRFFAERPEGSVSTLKIQRTQQEDSAVYLCASRSGTGDYGYTFGSGTRLTVV.

The rearrangement joins TRBV5-1 to TRBJ2-5; 11 positions agree with TRBD2. Germline values: CDR1 SGHRS, CDR2 YFSETQ. The CDR3 is 15 residues long. J was trimmed by 3 bases and V by 0 bases; bases with no gene match: 1. The CDR3 spells CASSLGLAGKETQYF. The CDR3 DNA is TGCGCCAGCAGCTTGGGACTAGCGGGGAAAGAGACCCAGTACTTC.

The V gene is TRBV11-3, the J gene TRBJ2-2; perhaps TRBD1 as D (5 bases). The CDR3 runs 14 residues. Germline values: CDR1 SGHNT, CDR2 YENEEA. V lost 3 bases and J 5 bases, leaving 10 bases between the germline ends. CDR3 in DNA: TGTGCCAGCAGCTTGGGGCCTCTGACCGGGGAGCTGTTTTTT. Translation gives CASSLGPLTGELFF.

The CDR3 region is CASSLGAGTNEKLFF. CDR3 bases: TGTGCCAGCAGCTTAGGGGCCGGAACTAATGAAAAACTGTTTTTT. The J gene is TRBJ1-4, the V gene TRBV7-6, with unresolved D. Germline V CDR1 and CDR2: SGHVS, FNYEAQ. The germline V and J ends were trimmed by 1 base and 1 base, with 7 bases remaining between them. This CDR3 has 15 amino acids.

V and J are TRBV5-1 and TRBJ2-2; 7 bases fit TRBD2. J lost 1 base, V lost 1 base, and 4 bases had no gene match. The CDR3 covers 16 residues. The germline gives CDR1 SGHRS, CDR2 YFSETQ. The CDR3 protein is CASSLFQRGNTGELFF. DNA for the CDR3: TGCGCCAGCAGCTTGTTCCAGCGGGGGAACACCGGGGAGCTGTTTTTT.

V and J are TRBV6-5 and TRBJ1-1; TRBD1 is a possible D gene (6 bases). This CDR3 spans 15 amino acids. V dropped 4 bases and J dropped 3 bases, with 15 bases sitting between them. Germline V gene lookup returns CDR1 MNHEY and CDR2 SVGAGI. CDR3 nucleotides: TGTGCCAGCAGTTCCACAGGGAATCGGGACACTGAAGCTTTCTTT. It yields the protein CASSSTGNRDTEAFF.

This chain connects TRBV7-2 to TRBJ2-5; the D gene is possibly TRBD2 (5 bases). The V gene's germline CDR1 is SGHTA and CDR2 FQGNSA. V was clipped by 5 bases and J by 7 bases, with 14 bases between them. The CDR3 is 13 amino acids. CDR3 coding DNA: TGTGCCAGCAGCCCAAAAGGAGGTGGGACCCAGTACTTC. Encoded protein: CASSPKGGGTQYF.

The gene calls are TRBV5-1 and TRBJ1-4; 7 positions match TRBD1. V was clipped by 2 bases and J by 6 bases; unmatched bases: 4. Germline assignment: CDR1 SGHRS and CDR2 YFSETQ. The CDR3 has 14 amino acids. CDR3 sequence: CASSLNRGDEKLFF. Here the CDR3 DNA reads TGCGCCAGCAGCTTAAACAGGGGTGATGAAAAACTGTTTTTT.

V usage is TRBV29-1 and J usage is TRBJ1-4, with TRBD1 matching 10 bases. Germline V gives CDR1 SQVTM, CDR2 ANQGSEA. The CDR3 sequence is 14 residues long. The junction had 9 bases not matched to a gene; V was cut back by 6 bases and J by 8 bases. This CDR3 reads CSVGQTGGSEKLFF. Written as DNA, the CDR3 is TGCAGCGTGGGCCAGACAGGGGGCTCAGAAAAACTGTTTTTT.

The chain has TRBV11-2 and TRBJ2-1, with TRBD2 identical over 14 bases. V was pared by 5 bases and J by 8 bases, with 5 bases of the junction left unmatched. There are 15 residues in the CDR3. Germline assignment: CDR1 SGHAT and CDR2 FQNNGV. Here the CDR3 DNA reads TGTGCCAGCAGCCTTAGGACTAGCGGGGGGTATGAGCAGTTCTTC. This encodes CASSLRTSGGYEQFF.

The V gene is TRBV6-5, the J gene TRBJ2-2; D gene unclear. The CDR3 has 13 residues. The V gene lost 9 bases and the J gene lost 0 bases, with 8 bases spanning the gap. Germline V lookup: CDR1 MNHEY, CDR2 SVGAGI. DNA of the CDR3: TGTGCCAGTTATACAGCGAACACCGGGGAGCTGTTTTTT. Protein sequence: CASYTANTGELFF.

The J gene is TRBJ2-5, the V gene TRBV5-4; possibly TRBD1 for D (6 bases). Germline values: CDR1 SGHNT, CDR2 YYREEE (reference sequence). CDR3 length equals 15 residues. V dropped 6 bases and J dropped 3 bases, with 18 bases sitting between them. The chain's CDR3 is CASNGGRQEKETQYF. In DNA form, the CDR3 reads TGTGCCAGCAATGGGGGCCGGCAGGAAAAAGAGACCCAGTACTTC.

The V call is TRBV20-1, the J call TRBJ2-7; 14 positions agree with TRBD2. This CDR3 spans 16 amino acids. Germline CDR1 reads DFQATT; CDR2 reads SNEGSKA (reference sequence). V dropped 3 bases and J dropped 4; count of bases not matched to a gene: 8. CDR3 nucleotides: TGCAGTGCTAGTGGGACTAGCGGGGGCTTCGGTTACGAGCAGTACTTC. Encoded protein: CSASGTSGGFGYEQYF.

The count of this clone is one. V gene TRBV3-1 (or the pseudogene TRBV3-2) combines with J gene TRBJ2-5, with 7 nucleotides matching TRBD1. CDR3 length equals 15 residues. The J segment lost 2 bases and the V segment lost 1 base, leaving 4 bases of the junction unmatched. Germline lookup yields CDR1 LGHDT and CDR2 YNNKEL (reference sequence). The CDR3 sequence is CASSQATGQQETQYF. CDR3 DNA: TGTGCCAGCAGCCAAGCGACAGGGCAGCAAGAGACCCAGTACTTC.

This chain links TRBV18 with TRBJ2-5, with D perhaps TRBD2 (6 bases). V was trimmed by 4 bases and J by 5 bases, leaving 20 bases between them. The CDR3 contains 16 residues. Germline V gene lookup returns CDR1 KGHSH and CDR2 LQKENI. The CDR3 protein is CASSRLRGWRDETQYF. The CDR3 coding sequence is TGTGCCAGCTCACGACTTAGGGGATGGCGGGACGAGACCCAGTACTTC.

This chain connects TRBV7-9 to TRBJ1-4; 8 nucleotides match TRBD1. The CDR3 is made up of 16 amino acids. Germline V gene sequence: CDR1 SEHNR, CDR2 FQNEAQ (reference sequence). Trimming removed 5 bases from V and 7 bases from J; junction bases left unmatched: 12. CDR3 residues: CASSRPPGQAVEKLFF. The CDR3 nucleotides read TGTGCCAGCAGCCGCCCCCCGGGACAGGCGGTTGAAAAACTGTTTTTT.

The genes are TRBV9 and TRBJ2-1; TRBD2 matches 10 bases. This CDR3 region has 16 residues. Germline trimming cut 4 bases from V and 3 bases from J; bases unmatched to any gene: 7. Germline assignment: CDR1 SGDLS and CDR2 YYNGEE. The DNA of the CDR3 is TGTGCCAGCAGCCTTCTAGCGGGGGCCCTCTACAATGAGCAGTTCTTC. Amino acid sequence: CASSLLAGALYNEQFF.

The chain links TRBV7-9 to TRBJ1-2; TRBD1 matches 7 bases. Germline CDR1 reads SEHNR; CDR2 reads FQNEAQ (reference sequence). This CDR3 region has 15 residues. V trimming: 1 base; J trimming: 4 bases; junction bases outside the gene matches: 6. Written as DNA, the CDR3 is TGTGCCAGCAGCTTAGGAAGGGGGCCGTCCTATGGCTACACCTTC. This encodes CASSLGRGPSYGYTF.

The chain links TRBV6-5 to TRBJ1-2, with unresolved D. Germline V lookup: CDR1 MNHEY, CDR2 SVGAGI. The CDR3 length is 12 residues. V lost 6 bases, J lost 4 bases, and 9 bases lay in between. This CDR3 is CASSDIFYGYTF. In DNA, the CDR3 is TGTGCCAGCAGCGACATATTCTATGGCTACACCTTC.

The DNA of the CDR3 is TGTGCCAGCAGCTTAGGACAGGGTATCGCTGAAGCTTTCTTT. Its protein is CASSLGQGIAEAFF. V gene TRBV7-8 combines with J gene TRBJ1-1, with 7 bases lining up with TRBD1. The CDR3 contains 14 residues. Germline CDR1 SGHVS, CDR2 FQNEAQ. The V segment lost 1 base and the J segment 6 bases; nucleotides outside the gene matches: 5.

This chain uses TRBV3-1 (or the pseudogene TRBV3-2) with TRBJ1-2; D unclear. The length of the CDR3 is 13 residues. Trimming shortened V by 1 base and J by 8 bases, and 11 bases separated the two germline ends. Germline values: CDR1 LGHDT, CDR2 YNNKEL (reference sequence). The CDR3 loop is CASSQGPLGGYTF. CDR3 coding DNA: TGTGCCAGCAGCCAAGGCCCCTTGGGCGGCTACACCTTC.

The rearrangement joins TRBV29-1 to TRBJ2-7; D possibly corresponds to TRBD1 (5 bases). CDR3 length: 11 amino acids. Trimming shortened V by 2 bases and J by 5 bases, and 7 bases separated the two germline ends. Germline assignment: CDR1 SQVTM and CDR2 ANQGSEA. DNA of the CDR3: TGCAGCGTTGAATCCAGGGACGAGCAGTACTTC. Translating gives CSVESRDEQYF.

The V and J genes are TRBV7-8 and TRBJ2-7; 8 bases match TRBD1. CDR1 and CDR2 from the germline V gene are SGHVS and FQNEAQ. CDR3 length: 16 amino acids. V shed 0 bases and J 6 bases; nucleotides not matched to a gene: 10. The CDR3 protein is CASSLAGQGARSEQYV. CDR3 DNA: TGTGCCAGCAGCTTAGCGGGGCAGGGGGCCCGAAGCGAGCAGTACGTC.

V gene TRBV7-8 combines with J gene TRBJ1-1, with 7 bases lining up with TRBD1. Germline values: CDR1 SGHVS, CDR2 FQNEAQ. This CDR3 is 15 amino acids long. J was trimmed by 3 bases and V by 5 bases; bases with no gene match: 9. Here the CDR3 DNA reads TGTGCCAGCAGCCCCCGGACAGGACTTGACACTGAAGCTTTCTTT. Translating it yields CASSPRTGLDTEAFF.

The genes are TRBV3-1 (or the pseudogene TRBV3-2) and TRBJ1-6; tentatively, D is TRBD1 (6 bases). The germline V gene has CDR1 LGHDT and CDR2 YNNKEL (reference sequence). V was clipped by 2 bases and J by 6 bases, with 17 bases between them. There are 17 residues in the CDR3. Here the CDR3 reads CASSQINGGPSNSPLHF. CDR3 in DNA: TGTGCCAGCAGCCAAATTAACGGGGGGCCCTCTAATTCACCCCTCCACTTT.

The rearrangement uses TRBV5-1 and TRBJ2-2; weak D call: TRBD1 (6 bases). The germline gives CDR1 SGHRS, CDR2 YFSETQ. V lost 0 bases and J 7 bases, leaving 13 bases between the germline ends. This CDR3 contains 15 residues. The CDR3 spells CASSLDRDIVGELFF. The CDR3, as DNA: TGCGCCAGCAGCTTGGACAGGGATATTGTCGGGGAGCTGTTTTTT.